This T cell receptor (beta chain) derives from a study of cytotoxic CD8 clonotypes in ibrutinib-treated CLL. Per germline, CDR1 MNHEY and CDR2 SMNVEV (reference sequence). The junction had 18 bases not matched to a gene; V was cut back by 3 bases and J by 5 bases. The CDR3 has 18 amino acids. Study-wide points: Public clonotypes, rarely seen, contracted or held steady on treatment.

Repertoires were generated with immunoSEQ multiplex PCR, while TCRdb's copy carries only in-frame clones and drops some. The table lists approximately 130,000 clones, less than 90% of them singletons. As to this clone: Its antigen is unidentified.

The origin of this receptor is a human donor with chronic lymphocytic leukemia. The input for sequencing was PBMCs, taken after 24 months of ibrutinib treatment. The V gene is TRBV27, the J gene TRBJ1-1; 7 nucleotides align to TRBD1. This CDR3 is CASSLFPPSGGRWTEAFF. The CDR3 DNA reads TGTGCCAGCAGTTTGTTCCCCCCGTCAGGGGGGCGGTGGACTGAAGCTTTCTTT.